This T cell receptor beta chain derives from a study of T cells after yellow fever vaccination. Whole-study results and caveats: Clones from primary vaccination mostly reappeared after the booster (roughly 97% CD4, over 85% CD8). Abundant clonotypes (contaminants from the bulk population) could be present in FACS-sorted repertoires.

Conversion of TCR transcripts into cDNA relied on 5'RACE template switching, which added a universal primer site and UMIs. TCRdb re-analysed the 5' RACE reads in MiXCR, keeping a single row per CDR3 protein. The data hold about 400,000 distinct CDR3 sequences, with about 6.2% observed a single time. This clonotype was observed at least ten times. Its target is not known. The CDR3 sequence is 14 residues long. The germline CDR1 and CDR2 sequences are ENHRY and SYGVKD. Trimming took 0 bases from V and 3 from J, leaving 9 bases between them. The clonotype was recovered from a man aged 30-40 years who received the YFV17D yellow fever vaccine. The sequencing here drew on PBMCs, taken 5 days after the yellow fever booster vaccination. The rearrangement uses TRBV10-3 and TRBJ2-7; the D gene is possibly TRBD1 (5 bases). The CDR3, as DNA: TGTGCCATCAGTGAGTCAGACAGAATCTACGAGCAGTACTTC. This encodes CAISESDRIYEQYF.